These T cell receptor beta chains were read from a single sample in a study of CD8 T cells in ankylosing spondylitis. TCRdb called the 5' RACE reads again in MiXCR, with one record for every CDR3 protein. This sample has 250,000 to 350,000 distinct CDR3 sequences; less than 25% occur once, and the top ten carry 3.5%. The specimen sequenced was blood, either unsorted or a sorted T cell fraction (not recorded which). The receptors stem from a female donor with ankylosing spondylitis or in good health (not recorded which). CDR3s include the opening cysteine and the closing phenylalanine or tryptophan. A D gene is named only where the DNA matches it firmly. Only part of the rows carry a size: once, few, many, or a class if the clone is expanded.

clone_size	v_call	d_call	j_call	cdr3_aa	cdr3_nt
few	TRBV12-3/TRBV12-4	.	TRBJ2-5	CASSPSDLKTQYF	TGTGCCAGCAGTCCCTCGGACCTAAAGACCCAGTACTTC
.	TRBV20-1	.	TRBJ2-7	CSWRRSSYEQYF	TGCAGTTGGCGGCGTAGCTCCTACGAGCAGTACTTC
.	TRBV28	.	TRBJ2-1	CAAGYNEQFF	TGTGCCGCGGGGTACAATGAGCAGTTCTTC
few	TRBV7-2	.	TRBJ2-4	CASSSLAGRGNIQYF	TGTGCCAGCAGCTCCCTCGCAGGTCGGGGCAACATTCAGTACTTC
few	TRBV9	.	TRBJ2-1	CASSVTGVPLNEQFF	TGTGCCAGCAGCGTAACCGGAGTCCCTCTCAATGAGCAGTTCTTC
few	TRBV29-1	.	TRBJ1-3	CSASFNSGNTIYF	TGCAGCGCAAGTTTTAACTCTGGAAACACCATATATTTT
.	TRBV11-2	.	TRBJ2-2	CASRKGYAGELFF	TGTGCCAGCAGAAAGGGGTACGCCGGGGAGCTGTTTTTT
many	TRBV12-3/TRBV12-4	.	TRBJ1-1	CASSLVRGGQGMNTEAFF	TGTGCCAGCAGTTTAGTTCGTGGAGGGCAGGGAATGAACACTGAAGCTTTCTTT
.	TRBV4-3	.	TRBJ2-2	CASSQDLGASTGELFF	TGCGCCAGCAGCCAAGATTTAGGGGCGAGTACCGGGGAGCTGTTTTTT
.	TRBV15	.	TRBJ1-1	CATSRSAGTEAFF	TGTGCCACCAGCAGATCTGCGGGGACTGAAGCTTTCTTT
few	TRBV20-1	TRBD2	TRBJ2-7	CSARDLASGSSYEQYF	TGCAGTGCTAGAGATCTCGCTAGCGGGAGCTCCTACGAGCAGTACTTC
many	TRBV7-8	.	TRBJ2-3	CASRNGGTDTQYF	TGTGCCAGCAGGAATGGAGGCACAGATACGCAGTATTTT
few	TRBV24-1	.	TRBJ2-2	CATSEVGLDTGELFF	TGTGCCACCAGTGAAGTGGGGTTGGACACCGGGGAGCTGTTTTTT
few	TRBV20-1	.	TRBJ1-1	CSARDDRDPLFEAFF	TGCAGTGCTAGAGACGACCGGGATCCACTGTTTGAAGCTTTCTTT
few	TRBV2	.	TRBJ2-7	CASSDSTRMTGSSYEQYF	TGTGCCAGCAGTGACAGTACCCGAATGACGGGGAGCTCCTACGAGCAGTACTTC
many	TRBV12-5	.	TRBJ2-3	CASGSPPDTQYF	TGTGCTAGTGGTTCCCCCCCGGATACGCAGTATTTT
many	TRBV29-1	.	TRBJ1-5	CSVEDLPGQPQHF	TGCAGCGTTGAAGATCTTCCCGGTCAGCCCCAGCATTTT
few	TRBV7-9	.	TRBJ2-3	CASSDRDTYTDTQYF	TGTGCCAGCAGCGACCGGGACACCTACACAGATACGCAGTATTTT
.	TRBV12-3/TRBV12-4	.	TRBJ1-5	CASSLAGAHQPQHF	TGTGCCAGCAGTTTAGCCGGGGCCCATCAGCCCCAGCATTTT
few	TRBV10-1	.	TRBJ2-7	CASSESNQIYEQYF	TGCGCCAGCAGTGAGTCGAACCAGATCTACGAGCAGTACTTC
.	TRBV12-3/TRBV12-4	TRBD1	TRBJ2-2	CASRQTGGNTGELFF	TGTGCCAGCAGGCAGACAGGGGGGAACACCGGGGAGCTGTTTTTT
.	TRBV29-1	TRBD2	TRBJ2-1	CSVGLAGVGNEQFF	TGCAGCGTTGGACTAGCGGGAGTCGGGAATGAGCAGTTCTTC
.	TRBV7-8	.	TRBJ1-1	CASSPMGSTEAFF	TGTGCCAGCAGCCCGATGGGGAGCACTGAAGCTTTCTTT
.	TRBV20-1	TRBD1	TRBJ1-2	CSAPWDRGYGYTF	TGCAGTGCTCCCTGGGACAGGGGCTATGGCTACACCTTC
.	TRBV5-1	.	TRBJ2-7	CASSHGSYEQYF	TGCGCCAGCAGTCACGGCTCCTACGAGCAGTACTTC
.	TRBV5-1	.	TRBJ1-2	CASSLDDTPHGYTF	TGCGCCAGCAGCTTGGATGATACTCCGCATGGCTACACCTTC
few	TRBV12-3/TRBV12-4	.	TRBJ2-7	CASSLTPGHKEQYF	TGTGCCAGCAGTTTAACTCCGGGACACAAGGAGCAGTACTTC
many	TRBV20-1	.	TRBJ1-1	CSARGGSLNTEAFF	TGCAGTGCTAGGGGTGGATCCTTGAACACTGAAGCTTTCTTT
.	TRBV15	.	TRBJ2-3	CATSRDGWADTQYF	TGTGCCACCAGCAGAGATGGGTGGGCAGATACGCAGTATTTT
.	TRBV20-1	TRBD1	TRBJ2-2	CSARTGWGNTGELFF	TGCAGTGCAAGGACAGGGTGGGGGAACACCGGGGAGCTGTTTTTT
few	TRBV27	TRBD2	TRBJ2-7	CASSLSSGRANEQYF	TGTGCCAGCAGTTTGTCGAGCGGGAGAGCAAACGAGCAGTACTTC
.	TRBV6-2/TRBV6-3	.	TRBJ2-1	CASSEGDYNEQFF	TGTGCCAGCAGCGAGGGAGATTACAATGAGCAGTTCTTC
.	TRBV2	TRBD2	TRBJ2-5	CASTRDYHQETQYF	TGTGCCAGCACCCGGGACTACCACCAAGAGACCCAGTACTTC
.	TRBV12-3/TRBV12-4	TRBD2	TRBJ2-1	CASSFEREIYNEQFF	TGTGCCAGCAGTTTTGAGCGGGAGATATACAATGAGCAGTTCTTC
few	TRBV5-1	.	TRBJ2-1	CASSLGPGGPNEQFF	TGCGCCAGCAGCTTGGGTCCCGGCGGCCCTAATGAGCAGTTCTTC
.	TRBV28	TRBD2	TRBJ2-3	CASSLPGLADTQYF	TGTGCCAGCAGTTTACCCGGACTAGCCGATACGCAGTATTTT
.	TRBV25-1	.	TRBJ1-1	CASRTLGRGNTEAFF	TGTGCCAGCAGGACCCTAGGGCGCGGGAACACTGAAGCTTTCTTT
.	TRBV3-1	TRBD2	TRBJ2-2	CASSQGGLAGAGGTGELFF	TGTGCCAGCAGCCAAGGGGGACTAGCGGGAGCAGGGGGAACCGGGGAGCTGTTTTTT
.	TRBV7-8	TRBD2	TRBJ2-3	CASSAGLAGDSTDTQYF	TGTGCCAGCAGCGCAGGACTAGCAGGCGATAGCACAGATACGCAGTATTTT
many	TRBV5-1	TRBD2	TRBJ2-1	CASSPGLAGGRSYNEQFF	TGCGCCAGCAGCCCGGGACTAGCGGGAGGTCGCTCCTACAATGAGCAGTTCTTC
.	TRBV20-1	.	TRBJ2-2	CSARDRERVGTNTGELFF	TGCAGTGCCCGCGACAGGGAGCGGGTTGGGACAAACACCGGGGAGCTGTTTTTT
few	TRBV20-1	TRBD1	TRBJ1-1	CSAFTGAGTEAFF	TGCAGTGCTTTCACAGGGGCGGGAACTGAAGCTTTCTTT
few	TRBV7-9	.	TRBJ1-2	CAQDQGYGYTF	TGTGCCCAAGACCAGGGTTATGGCTACACCTTC
few	TRBV7-2	.	TRBJ2-3	CASSSLGSTDTQYF	TGTGCCAGCAGCTCCCTCGGCAGCACAGATACGCAGTATTTT
few	TRBV20-1	TRBD1	TRBJ2-7	CSAPGQGFYEQYF	TGCAGTGCCCCGGGACAGGGGTTCTACGAGCAGTACTTC
.	TRBV24-1	.	TRBJ2-2	CATSDPTGELFF	TGTGCCACCAGTGATCCTACCGGGGAGCTGTTTTTT
.	TRBV10-3	TRBD1	TRBJ1-5	CAISEYQGVGGNQPQHF	TGTGCCATCAGTGAGTACCAGGGGGTAGGAGGCAATCAGCCCCAGCATTTT
.	TRBV12-3/TRBV12-4	.	TRBJ2-3	CASSLWDSDTQYF	TGTGCCAGCAGTTTGTGGGATTCGGATACGCAGTATTTT